This T cell receptor (beta chain) was identified in a study of cytomegalovirus exposure and HLA in healthy donors. Amplification used 60 Vbeta primers and 13 Jbeta primers. Original processing notes: A follow-up analysis tallied tens of millions of unique TCR beta chains, 9 million to 11 million shared. Some clones are missing from TCRdb's copy, which holds only in-frame ones; the method was immunoSEQ multiplex PCR. V and J calls and clone size are given by that table; D and trimming were obtained from the DNA. The sample lists around 170,000 clones; 76% were seen once. The CDR3 covers 14 residues. Trimming removed 8 bases at V and 1 base at J, with 12 bases between. CDR1 and CDR2 from the germline V gene are LNHDA and SQIVND (reference sequence). This clone was picked up a small number of times.

The chain couples TRBV19 to TRBJ2-1; D possibly corresponds to TRBD1 (5 bases). Sequencing was performed on PBMCs. The TCR was taken from a man younger than 35 in good health and CMV-seronegative. The CDR3 region has the DNA TGTGCCAGTGAAAGCAGGGATTCCTACAATGAGCAGTTCTTC. Protein sequence: CASESRDSYNEQFF.